Sequencing of this T cell receptor beta chain was carried out in a study of blood T cell repertoires in COVID-19. Across the study: Samples of COVID-19 (acute and convalescent) were obtained from the United States, Italy and Spain. Sources were T cells, B-cell-depleted T cells, or PBMCs; the material itself was cDNA or gDNA.

This CDR3 spans 17 amino acids. The V end was cut by 1 base, the J end by 0 bases, with 14 bases between. Germline V gives CDR1 SGHNT, CDR2 YENEEA. The table lists this clone with a count of one. Here immunoSEQ multiplex PCR was the method, and the copy in TCRdb shows in-frame clones only, minus some. This sample has 70,000 to 85,000 clones, with roughly 80% found just once. Sequences were obtained from peripheral blood. V gene TRBV11-3 combines with J gene TRBJ2-3, with TRBD2 as a possible D gene (6 bases). The clonotype was recovered from an elderly woman with acute or convalescent COVID-19. CDR3: CASSLGWRGTSTDTQYF. The CDR3 DNA follows: TGTGCCAGCAGCTTAGGATGGCGGGGCACTAGCACAGATACGCAGTATTTT.